These T cell receptor beta chains were read from a single sample in a study of cytomegalovirus exposure and HLA in healthy donors. TCRdb keeps only in-frame clones here, not all; method: immunoSEQ multiplex PCR. The table has 150,000 to 170,000 clones, over 75% seen once. The sequenced material came from PBMCs. The source of these receptors is a woman aged 40 to 50 in good health and CMV-seropositive. CDR3s include the opening cysteine and the closing phenylalanine or tryptophan. Each record gives: D gene, clone size, J gene, V gene, CDR3 DNA, CDR3 protein. A D gene is named only where the DNA matches it firmly. Clone size is shown for a subset of rows, as once, few, many or a class of expanded clone.

d_gene: TRBD2; abundance: .; j_gene: TRBJ2-5; v_gene: TRBV5-6; CDR3nt: TGTGCCAGCAGTTCTAGCGGGGAGATCGAGACCCAGTACTTC; CDR3aa: CASSSSGEIETQYF
d_gene: .; abundance: .; j_gene: TRBJ2-3; v_gene: TRBV4-1; CDR3nt: TGCGCCAGCAGCCATCCCGACAGCGATACGCAGTATTTT; CDR3aa: CASSHPDSDTQYF
d_gene: TRBD1; abundance: .; j_gene: TRBJ2-7; v_gene: TRBV5-1; CDR3nt: TGCGCCAGCAGCTTGGAGGCAGGGGGCAAGGGGTACGAGCAGTACTTC; CDR3aa: CASSLEAGGKGYEQYF
d_gene: .; abundance: .; j_gene: TRBJ1-2; v_gene: TRBV18; CDR3nt: TGTGCCAGCTCACCAGGGGCGACAAGTGGCTACACCTTC; CDR3aa: CASSPGATSGYTF
d_gene: TRBD2; abundance: .; j_gene: TRBJ2-3; v_gene: TRBV27; CDR3nt: TGTGCCAGCAGTTTACTCAGCGGGAGTATTCATACGCAGTATTTT; CDR3aa: CASSLLSGSIHTQYF
d_gene: TRBD2; abundance: .; j_gene: TRBJ2-1; v_gene: TRBV27; CDR3nt: TGTGCCAGCAGGCTAGCGGGAAGCTACAATGAGCAGTTCTTC; CDR3aa: CASRLAGSYNEQFF
d_gene: .; abundance: .; j_gene: TRBJ1-1; v_gene: TRBV2; CDR3nt: TGTGCCAGCAGGCCCCTCTTGGGCGCTCCAAACACTGAAGCTTTCTTT; CDR3aa: CASRPLLGAPNTEAFF
d_gene: .; abundance: .; j_gene: TRBJ1-1; v_gene: TRBV7-9; CDR3nt: TGTTCCAGCAGCCAACAGAGGAACACTGAAGCTTTCTTT; CDR3aa: CSSSQQRNTEAFF
d_gene: TRBD1; abundance: .; j_gene: TRBJ2-2; v_gene: TRBV6-1; CDR3nt: TGTGCCAGCAGTAGGACAGGGGAGACCGGGGAGCTGTTTTTT; CDR3aa: CASSRTGETGELFF
d_gene: .; abundance: .; j_gene: TRBJ2-2; v_gene: TRBV5-1; CDR3nt: TGCGCCAGCAGCTTACCGCGTTCCACCGGGGAGCTGTTTTTT; CDR3aa: CASSLPRSTGELFF
d_gene: .; abundance: .; j_gene: TRBJ1-1; v_gene: TRBV28; CDR3nt: TGTGCCAGCAGTTTATCAGCGGGGGTTAGCACTGAAGCTTTCTTT; CDR3aa: CASSLSAGVSTEAFF
d_gene: .; abundance: .; j_gene: TRBJ2-1; v_gene: TRBV19; CDR3nt: TGTGCCAGCCGCGTCATGAGTGGTGAGCAGTTCTTC; CDR3aa: CASRVMSGEQFF
d_gene: .; abundance: .; j_gene: TRBJ2-1; v_gene: TRBV18; CDR3nt: TGTGCCAGCTCACCACTAGCGGAGTCCCCCAATGAGCAGTTCTTC; CDR3aa: CASSPLAESPNEQFF
d_gene: TRBD1; abundance: .; j_gene: TRBJ2-7; v_gene: TRBV2; CDR3nt: TGTGCCAGCAGGAGTGGGGGACAGACCTACGAGCAGTACTTC; CDR3aa: CASRSGGQTYEQYF
d_gene: .; abundance: .; j_gene: TRBJ1-2; v_gene: TRBV15; CDR3nt: TGTGCCACCAGCAGAGACAGGGATGGTTCCTATGGCTACACCTTC; CDR3aa: CATSRDRDGSYGYTF
d_gene: TRBD2; abundance: .; j_gene: TRBJ2-1; v_gene: TRBV18; CDR3nt: TGTGCCAGCTCACCGGCCGGGACTAGTTATTACTCCTACAATGAGCAGTTCTTC; CDR3aa: CASSPAGTSYYSYNEQFF
d_gene: .; abundance: .; j_gene: TRBJ1-1; v_gene: TRBV6-1; CDR3nt: TGTGCCAGCAGGGGGGCAGGAATGATGAACACTGAAGCTTTCTTT; CDR3aa: CASRGAGMMNTEAFF
d_gene: .; abundance: .; j_gene: TRBJ2-1; v_gene: TRBV7-9; CDR3nt: TGTGCCAGCAGTTCACACAACAATGAGCAGTTCTTC; CDR3aa: CASSSHNNEQFF
d_gene: .; abundance: .; j_gene: TRBJ1-2; v_gene: TRBV5-6; CDR3nt: TGTGCCAGCAGTTCGTTAGACAAAAACTATGGCTACACCTTC; CDR3aa: CASSSLDKNYGYTF
d_gene: .; abundance: few; j_gene: TRBJ1-3; v_gene: TRBV19; CDR3nt: TGTGCCAGTAGCCCACGGACAGACGCTGGAAACACCATATATTTT; CDR3aa: CASSPRTDAGNTIYF
d_gene: .; abundance: .; j_gene: TRBJ2-7; v_gene: TRBV30; CDR3nt: TGTGCCTGGAGTTCGGGCTCCTACGAGCAGTACTTC; CDR3aa: CAWSSGSYEQYF
d_gene: TRBD2; abundance: .; j_gene: TRBJ2-1; v_gene: TRBV16; CDR3nt: TGTGCCAGCAGCCAATTGGCTAGCGGGAGCCACGAGCAGTTCTTC; CDR3aa: CASSQLASGSHEQFF
d_gene: .; abundance: .; j_gene: TRBJ2-7; v_gene: TRBV5-1; CDR3nt: TGCGCCAGCAGCTTCACTTCCCCCTACGAGCAGTACTTC; CDR3aa: CASSFTSPYEQYF
d_gene: .; abundance: .; j_gene: TRBJ2-2; v_gene: TRBV13; CDR3nt: TGTGCCAGCAGCCTAACAGGTTACACCGGGGAGCTGTTTTTT; CDR3aa: CASSLTGYTGELFF
d_gene: TRBD1; abundance: .; j_gene: TRBJ1-1; v_gene: TRBV13; CDR3nt: TGTGCCAGCAGCTCCCCGGGACAGGGGACCAGCACTGAAGCTTTCTTT; CDR3aa: CASSSPGQGTSTEAFF
d_gene: .; abundance: .; j_gene: TRBJ2-3; v_gene: TRBV2; CDR3nt: TGTGCCAGCAGTGCGGGGGGCGGCGCAGATACGCAGTATTTT; CDR3aa: CASSAGGGADTQYF
d_gene: .; abundance: few; j_gene: TRBJ2-6; v_gene: TRBV28; CDR3nt: TGTGCCAGCAGGGAACAGGGCGCTGGGGCCAACGTCCTGACTTTC; CDR3aa: CASREQGAGANVLTF
d_gene: TRBD2; abundance: once; j_gene: TRBJ2-5; v_gene: TRBV5-1; CDR3nt: TGCGCCAGCAGCTGGGGGACTAGCGGGATTGGGGAGACCCAGTACTTC; CDR3aa: CASSWGTSGIGETQYF
d_gene: .; abundance: .; j_gene: TRBJ2-7; v_gene: TRBV11-3; CDR3nt: TGTGCCAGCAGCTTAGTTTCAGGGCAGGACTACGAGCAGTACTTC; CDR3aa: CASSLVSGQDYEQYF
d_gene: .; abundance: .; j_gene: TRBJ1-1; v_gene: TRBV4-1; CDR3nt: TGCGCCAGCAGCCGAACAGGGACGACTGAAGCTTTCTTT; CDR3aa: CASSRTGTTEAFF
d_gene: .; abundance: .; j_gene: TRBJ1-5; v_gene: TRBV5-1; CDR3nt: TGCGCCAGCAGCTTGGGGGGGCGCGATCAGCCCCAGCATTTT; CDR3aa: CASSLGGRDQPQHF
d_gene: .; abundance: few; j_gene: TRBJ1-1; v_gene: TRBV19; CDR3nt: TGTGCCAGTAGTTGGCAGGCCATGAACACTGAAGCTTTCTTT; CDR3aa: CASSWQAMNTEAFF
d_gene: .; abundance: .; j_gene: TRBJ1-2; v_gene: TRBV29-1; CDR3nt: TGCAGCGCTCGGTCCGCCTATGGCTACACCTTC; CDR3aa: CSARSAYGYTF
d_gene: TRBD2; abundance: .; j_gene: TRBJ2-7; v_gene: TRBV30; CDR3nt: TGTGCCTGGAGTGTACCCCCGGGAGGGAGGTACGAGCAGTACTTC; CDR3aa: CAWSVPPGGRYEQYF
d_gene: TRBD2; abundance: .; j_gene: TRBJ2-7; v_gene: TRBV28; CDR3nt: TGTGCCAGCAGATCCAGCGGGAGGGCTCTCTACGAGCAGTACTTC; CDR3aa: CASRSSGRALYEQYF
d_gene: .; abundance: .; j_gene: TRBJ1-3; v_gene: TRBV7-8; CDR3nt: TGTGCCAGCAGCTTCGGGACGGGGGTAACTGGAAACACCATATATTTT; CDR3aa: CASSFGTGVTGNTIYF
d_gene: .; abundance: .; j_gene: TRBJ1-1; v_gene: TRBV30; CDR3nt: TGTGCCTGGAGTACGGGGTACACTGAAGCTTTCTTT; CDR3aa: CAWSTGYTEAFF
d_gene: .; abundance: .; j_gene: TRBJ2-3; v_gene: TRBV5-5; CDR3nt: TGTGCCAGCAGCTTCCCGGGTGGGGATACGCAGTATTTT; CDR3aa: CASSFPGGDTQYF
d_gene: TRBD2; abundance: .; j_gene: TRBJ2-7; v_gene: TRBV5-1; CDR3nt: TGCGCCAGCAGTCTACTAGCGGGAGGCCCCTACGAGCAGTACTTC; CDR3aa: CASSLLAGGPYEQYF
d_gene: TRBD2; abundance: .; j_gene: TRBJ2-5; v_gene: TRBV4-1; CDR3nt: TGCGCCAGCAGCCGAGCGGGAGGGCAAGAGACCCAGTACTTC; CDR3aa: CASSRAGGQETQYF
d_gene: TRBD2; abundance: .; j_gene: TRBJ2-1; v_gene: TRBV6-6; CDR3nt: TGTGCCAGTAGACAGGCAGCGGGAGGGCCCGATGAGCAGTTCTTC; CDR3aa: CASRQAAGGPDEQFF
d_gene: TRBD2; abundance: .; j_gene: TRBJ2-7; v_gene: TRBV5-1; CDR3nt: TGCGCCAGCAGCTTGGAGAGAATTAGCGGGAGTCCCGTCTACGAGCAGTACTTC; CDR3aa: CASSLERISGSPVYEQYF
d_gene: TRBD2; abundance: once; j_gene: TRBJ2-1; v_gene: TRBV18; CDR3nt: TGTGCCAGCTCACCCCGGGATCTAGGGGGGCTAGCGGGGCGGCGCGAGCAGTTCTTC; CDR3aa: CASSPRDLGGLAGRREQFF
d_gene: TRBD2; abundance: .; j_gene: TRBJ2-7; v_gene: TRBV7-8; CDR3nt: TGTGCCAGCAGCCAACACAATCCATGGACTAGCGGTACCCTATTTACTCAGCAGTACTTC; CDR3aa: CASSQHNPWTSGTLFTQQYF
d_gene: .; abundance: .; j_gene: TRBJ2-7; v_gene: TRBV2; CDR3nt: TGTGCCAGCAGTGAAGGGGTGAGGACAAAGTCCTACGAGCAGTACTTC; CDR3aa: CASSEGVRTKSYEQYF
d_gene: .; abundance: .; j_gene: TRBJ2-1; v_gene: TRBV6-5; CDR3nt: TGTGCCAGCGCCCTAGGGGGAGGGACTAAGCAGTTCTTC; CDR3aa: CASALGGGTKQFF
d_gene: TRBD1; abundance: .; j_gene: TRBJ1-5; v_gene: TRBV2; CDR3nt: TGTGCCAGCACGGGGGCAGGGGGGAGCAATCAGCCCCAGCATTTT; CDR3aa: CASTGAGGSNQPQHF
d_gene: .; abundance: .; j_gene: TRBJ1-2; v_gene: TRBV5-1; CDR3nt: TGCGCCAGCAGCTTGGAACCCTCGGGACTGCCGTCCTATGGCTACACCTTC; CDR3aa: CASSLEPSGLPSYGYTF
d_gene: .; abundance: .; j_gene: TRBJ2-6; v_gene: TRBV7-9; CDR3nt: TGTGCCAGCAGCTTTCGGAGCTCTGGGGCCAACGTCCTGACTTTC; CDR3aa: CASSFRSSGANVLTF
d_gene: .; abundance: .; j_gene: TRBJ1-2; v_gene: TRBV19; CDR3nt: TGTGCCGCAACTGGGGGCGCGGGTGGCTACACCTTC; CDR3aa: CAATGGAGGYTF
d_gene: TRBD2; abundance: once; j_gene: TRBJ2-3; v_gene: TRBV19; CDR3nt: TGTGCCAGTGGAACGACTAGCGGGTCCACAGATACGCAGTATTTT; CDR3aa: CASGTTSGSTDTQYF
d_gene: TRBD1; abundance: .; j_gene: TRBJ1-2; v_gene: TRBV11-2; CDR3nt: TGTGCCAGCAGTCCCGGACAGGGGTATGGCTACACCTTC; CDR3aa: CASSPGQGYGYTF